This T cell receptor beta chain emerged from a study of T-cell memory formation after mild COVID-19. Employing constant-segment primers, 5'RACE generated TCR alpha and TCR beta cDNA libraries bearing sample barcodes and UMIs. Via MiXCR, TCRdb re-called the 5' RACE reads, giving one row per CDR3 protein. The data contain 290,000 or so distinct CDR3 sequences, approximately 19% of them singletons. The length of the CDR3 is 22 residues. Germline CDR1 is LGHNA and CDR2 is YSLEER. The ends were cut back, 2 bases at V and 0 bases at J, with 30 bases in the middle. This clonotype originated in a man aged 18 to 35 who had mild COVID-19 (a few samples of this study predate the infection). Cell type and time point are not known. The chain couples TRBV4-3 to TRBJ2-3; the D gene is possibly TRBD2 (5 bases). Specimen: PBMCs or a T cell subset sorted from them (not recorded which). CDR3 coding DNA: TGCGCCAGCAGCCAAAGCTTAGCGCGCGGACTCCTCACCCGGTCTAGCACAGATACGCAGTATTTT. It is translated as CASSQSLARGLLTRSSTDTQYF.